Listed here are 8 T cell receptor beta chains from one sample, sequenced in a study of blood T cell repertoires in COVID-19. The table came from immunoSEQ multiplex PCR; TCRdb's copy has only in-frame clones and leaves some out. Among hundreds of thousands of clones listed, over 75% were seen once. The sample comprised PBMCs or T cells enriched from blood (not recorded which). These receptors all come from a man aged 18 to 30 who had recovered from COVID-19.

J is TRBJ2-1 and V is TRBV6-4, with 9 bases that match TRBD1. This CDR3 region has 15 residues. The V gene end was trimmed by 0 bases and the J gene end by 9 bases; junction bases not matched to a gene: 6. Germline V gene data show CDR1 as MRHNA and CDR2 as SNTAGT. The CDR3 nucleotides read TGTGCCAGCAGTGACTCCGGACAGGGGATCGGTGAGCAGTTCTTC. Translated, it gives CASSDSGQGIGEQFF.

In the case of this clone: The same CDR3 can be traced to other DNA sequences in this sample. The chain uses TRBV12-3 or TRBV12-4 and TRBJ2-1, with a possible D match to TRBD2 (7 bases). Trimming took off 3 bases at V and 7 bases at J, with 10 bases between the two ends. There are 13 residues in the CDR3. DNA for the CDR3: TGTGCCAGCAGTTTGGGGGGGCGAAATGAGCAGTTCTTC. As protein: CASSLGGRNEQFF.

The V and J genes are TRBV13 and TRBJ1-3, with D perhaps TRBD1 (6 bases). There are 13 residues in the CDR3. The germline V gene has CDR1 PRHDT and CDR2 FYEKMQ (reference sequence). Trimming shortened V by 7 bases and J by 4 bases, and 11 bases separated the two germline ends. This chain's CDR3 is CASKNQGGNTIYF. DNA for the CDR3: TGTGCCAGCAAAAATCAGGGGGGAAACACCATATATTTT.

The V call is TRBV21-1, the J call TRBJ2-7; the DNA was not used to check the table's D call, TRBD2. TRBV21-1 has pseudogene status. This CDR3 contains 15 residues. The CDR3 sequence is CASSWLATESYEQYF. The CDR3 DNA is TGTGCCAGCAGCTGGCTAGCAACCGAGAGCTACGAGCAGTACTTC.

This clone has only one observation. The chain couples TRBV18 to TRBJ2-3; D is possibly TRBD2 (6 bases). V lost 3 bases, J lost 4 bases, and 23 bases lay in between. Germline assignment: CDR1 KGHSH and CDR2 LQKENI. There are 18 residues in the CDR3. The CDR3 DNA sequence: TGTGCCAGCTCACCCCGTGGCCGTAGGCTAGCGATTCCAGATACGCAGTATTTT. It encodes CASSPRGRRLAIPDTQYF. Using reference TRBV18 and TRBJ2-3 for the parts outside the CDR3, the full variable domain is NAGVMQNPRHLVRRRGQEARLRCSPMKGHSHVYWYRQLPEEGLKFMVYLQKENIIDESGMPKERFSAEFPKEGPSILRIQQVVRGDSAAYFCASSPRGRRLAIPDTQYFGPGTRLTVL.

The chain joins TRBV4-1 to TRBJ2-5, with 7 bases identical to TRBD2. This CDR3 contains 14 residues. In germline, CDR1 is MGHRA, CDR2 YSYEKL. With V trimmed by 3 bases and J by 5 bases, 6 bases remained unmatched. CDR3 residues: CASSQVAGVETQYF. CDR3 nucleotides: TGCGCCAGCAGCCAGGTGGCGGGAGTGGAGACCCAGTACTTC.

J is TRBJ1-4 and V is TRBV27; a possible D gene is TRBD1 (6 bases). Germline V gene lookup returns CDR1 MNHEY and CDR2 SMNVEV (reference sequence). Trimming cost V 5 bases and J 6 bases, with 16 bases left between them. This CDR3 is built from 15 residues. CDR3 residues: CASSPYRVGDEKLFF. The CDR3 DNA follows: TGTGCCAGCAGTCCGTACAGGGTAGGGGATGAAAAACTGTTTTTT.

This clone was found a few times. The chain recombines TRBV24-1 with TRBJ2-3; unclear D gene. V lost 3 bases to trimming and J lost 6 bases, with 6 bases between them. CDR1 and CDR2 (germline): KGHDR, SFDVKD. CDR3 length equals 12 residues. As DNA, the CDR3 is TGTGCCACCAGTGATCCGAGGGATACGCAGTATTTT. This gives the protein CATSDPRDTQYF.